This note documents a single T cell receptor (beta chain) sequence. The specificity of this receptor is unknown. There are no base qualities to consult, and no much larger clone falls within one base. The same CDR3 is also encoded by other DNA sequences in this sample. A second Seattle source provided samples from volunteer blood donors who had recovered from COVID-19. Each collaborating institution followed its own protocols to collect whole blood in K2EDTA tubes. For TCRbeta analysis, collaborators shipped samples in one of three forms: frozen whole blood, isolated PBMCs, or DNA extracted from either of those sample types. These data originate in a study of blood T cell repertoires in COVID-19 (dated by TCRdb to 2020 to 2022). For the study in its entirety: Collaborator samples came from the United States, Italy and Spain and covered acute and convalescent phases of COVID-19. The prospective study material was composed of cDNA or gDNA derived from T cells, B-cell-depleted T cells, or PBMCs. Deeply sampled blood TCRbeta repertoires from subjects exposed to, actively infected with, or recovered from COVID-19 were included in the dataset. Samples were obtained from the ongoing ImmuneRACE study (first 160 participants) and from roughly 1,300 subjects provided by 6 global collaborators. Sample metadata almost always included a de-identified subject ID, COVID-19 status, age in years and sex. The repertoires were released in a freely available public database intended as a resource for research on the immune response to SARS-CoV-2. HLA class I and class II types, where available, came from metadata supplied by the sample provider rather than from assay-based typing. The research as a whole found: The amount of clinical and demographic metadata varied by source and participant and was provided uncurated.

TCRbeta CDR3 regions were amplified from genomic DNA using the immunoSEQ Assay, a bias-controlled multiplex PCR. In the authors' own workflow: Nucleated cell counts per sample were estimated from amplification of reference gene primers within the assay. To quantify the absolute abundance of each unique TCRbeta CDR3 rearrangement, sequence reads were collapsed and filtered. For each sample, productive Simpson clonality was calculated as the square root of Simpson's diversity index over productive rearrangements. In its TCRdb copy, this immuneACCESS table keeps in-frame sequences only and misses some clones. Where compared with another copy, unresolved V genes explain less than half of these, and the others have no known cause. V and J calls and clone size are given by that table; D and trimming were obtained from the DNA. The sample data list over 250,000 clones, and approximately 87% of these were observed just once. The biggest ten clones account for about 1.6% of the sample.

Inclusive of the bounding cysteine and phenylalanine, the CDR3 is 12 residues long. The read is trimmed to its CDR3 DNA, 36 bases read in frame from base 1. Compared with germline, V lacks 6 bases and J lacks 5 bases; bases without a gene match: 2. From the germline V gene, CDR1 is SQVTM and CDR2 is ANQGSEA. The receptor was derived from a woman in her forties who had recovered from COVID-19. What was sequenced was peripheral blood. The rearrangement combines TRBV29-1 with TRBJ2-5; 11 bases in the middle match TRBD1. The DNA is TGCAGCGTCGGACAGGGGGCTGAGACCCAGTACTTC. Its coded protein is CSVGQGAETQYF.